These 6 T cell receptor beta chains came from one sample sequenced in a study of naive and memory T cell subsets. Four PCR rounds used nested alpha and beta constant region primers plus the SP2 primer. TCRdb called the 5' RACE reads again in MiXCR, with one record for every CDR3 protein. The sample contains over 45,000 distinct CDR3 sequences, 7.6% of which appear only once. The library had UMIs added by 3' ligation of an oligonucleotide to TCR cDNA. These receptors all stem from a female donor in good health.

The rearrangement uses TRBV5-1 and TRBJ2-7, with TRBD1 matching 8 bases. The V segment lost 0 bases and the J segment 1 base; nucleotides outside the gene matches: 6. CDR1 is SGHRS, CDR2 YFSETQ, per germline. This CDR3 is built from 16 residues. For the CDR3, the DNA is TGCGCCAGCAGCTTGGGCCCGCGACAGGGGTCCTACGAGCAGTACTTC. It codes for CASSLGPRQGSYEQYF.

This clonotype was observed at least ten times. The chain combines TRBV7-2 with TRBJ2-5; 8 nucleotides match TRBD1. Germline lookup yields CDR1 SGHTA and CDR2 FQGNSA. V dropped 5 bases and J dropped 4; count of bases not matched to a gene: 3. The CDR3 spans 13 residues. Here the CDR3 reads CASSVDRGETQYF. The CDR3 bases are TGTGCCAGCAGCGTCGACAGGGGAGAGACCCAGTACTTC. The full variable domain, rest sourced from reference TRBV7-2 and TRBJ2-5, is GAGVSQSPSNKVTEKGKDVELRCDPISGHTALYWYRQSLGQGLEFLIYFQGNSAPDKSGLPSDRFSAERTGGSVSTLTIQRTQQEDSAVYLCASSVDRGETQYFGPGTRLLVL.

J is TRBJ2-2 and V is TRBV20-1, with 8 positions matching TRBD2. V was clipped by 1 base and J by 4 bases; unmatched bases: 11. Germline V gene lookup returns CDR1 DFQATT and CDR2 SNEGSKA (reference sequence). The CDR3 is 17 amino acids. CDR3 bases: TGCAGTGCTAGAGGGGCGGTAGCGGGGTTCGGCACCGGGGAGCTGTTTTTT. Protein: CSARGAVAGFGTGELFF.

This clonotype was seen ten or more times. The chain carries TRBV5-5 and TRBJ2-2; a weak D match, TRBD1 (6 bases). V was pared by 2 bases and J by 6 bases, with 8 bases between. There are 13 residues in the CDR3. Looked up from germline, CDR1 is SGHKS and CDR2 is YYEKEE (reference sequence). This chain's CDR3 is CASSLQGPGELFF. DNA for the CDR3: TGTGCCAGCAGCTTACAGGGACCCGGGGAGCTGTTTTTT.

This clonotype showed up many times. V is TRBV27 and J is TRBJ2-3, with 9 nucleotides matching TRBD1. Germline V gene sequence: CDR1 MNHEY, CDR2 SMNVEV (reference sequence). The V segment lost 6 bases and the J segment 2 bases; nucleotides outside the gene matches: 9. The CDR3 runs 16 residues. DNA of the CDR3: TGTGCCAGCAGAGGCAACGACAGGGGGACCACAGATACGCAGTATTTT. It encodes CASRGNDRGTTDTQYF.

This clonotype appeared many times. The chain carries TRBV19 and TRBJ1-5; D may be TRBD1 (5 bases). The V end was cut by 2 bases, the J end by 7 bases, with 12 bases between. The germline gives CDR1 LNHDA, CDR2 SQIVND (reference sequence). CDR3 length equals 14 residues. CDR3 nucleotides: TGTGCCAGTAGTATAACTGCAGGGCCCCAGCCCCAGCATTTT. Translation gives CASSITAGPQPQHF.